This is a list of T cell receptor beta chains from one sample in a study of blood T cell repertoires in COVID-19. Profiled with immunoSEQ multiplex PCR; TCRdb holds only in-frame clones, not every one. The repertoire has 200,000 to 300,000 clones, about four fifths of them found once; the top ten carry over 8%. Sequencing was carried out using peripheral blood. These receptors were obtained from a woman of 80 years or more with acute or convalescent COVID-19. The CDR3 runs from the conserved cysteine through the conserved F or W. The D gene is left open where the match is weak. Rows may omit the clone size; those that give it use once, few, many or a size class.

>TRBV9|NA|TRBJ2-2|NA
TGTGCCAGCAGCGTAGACCCAGGGGCGGGCGGGGAGCTGTTTTTT
CASSVDPGAGGELFF
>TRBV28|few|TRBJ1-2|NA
TGTGCCAGCAGCCCGGGACGCCGGGGGAACTATGGCTACACCTTC
CASSPGRRGNYGYTF
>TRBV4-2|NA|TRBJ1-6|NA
TGTGCCAGCAGCCAGTATCAAGGGGGGGATAATTCACCCCTCCACTTT
CASSQYQGGDNSPLHF
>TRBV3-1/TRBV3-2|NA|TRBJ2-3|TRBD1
TGTGCCAGCAGCCAAGAAAACAGGGGTTCAGATACGCAGTATTTT
CASSQENRGSDTQYF
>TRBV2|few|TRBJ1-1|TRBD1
TGTGCCAGTACAGGGGGCATGACTGAAGCTTTCTTT
CASTGGMTEAFF
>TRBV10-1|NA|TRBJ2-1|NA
TGCGCCAGCAGTGAGTCAAGCGGGCTGGGCGTAAATGAGCAGTTCTTC
CASSESSGLGVNEQFF
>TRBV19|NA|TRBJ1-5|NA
TGTGCCAGTAGTATAGGCCGGGACACCAATCAGCCCCAGCATTTT
CASSIGRDTNQPQHF
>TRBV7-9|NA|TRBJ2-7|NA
TGTGCCAGCAGTCAGTTCGGGGGGCGGTACGAGCAGTACTTC
CASSQFGGRYEQYF
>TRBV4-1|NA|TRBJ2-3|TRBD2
TGCGCCAGCTCCCTCACTAGCGGGGGCCACACAGATACGCAGTATTTT
CASSLTSGGHTDTQYF
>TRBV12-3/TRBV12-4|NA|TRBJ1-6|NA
TGTGCCAGCAGCCAGAGGGGGAATTCACCCCTCCACTTT
CASSQRGNSPLHF
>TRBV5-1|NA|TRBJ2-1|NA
TGCGCCAGCAGCCTCGAAGTCCTCATGTCGAGCAATGAGCAGTTCTTC
CASSLEVLMSSNEQFF
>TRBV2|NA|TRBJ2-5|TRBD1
TGTGCCAGCAGTGGTGGACAGGGAGAGACCCAGTACTTC
CASSGGQGETQYF
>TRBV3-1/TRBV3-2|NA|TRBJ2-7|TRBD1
TGTGCCAGCGGCACAGGGGGCGCCTACGAGCAGTACTTC
CASGTGGAYEQYF